A single T cell receptor (beta chain) is shown here with its context. Under the authors' procedure: How many nucleated cells were present was estimated from reference gene primer amplification. Sequenced by immunoSEQ multiplex PCR; TCRdb stores in-frame clones only, minus some. Clonal size and the V and J genes are those of that table, whereas D and trimming came from the DNA. In the table there are 200,000 to 300,000 clones, around 85% of which are singletons. The data stem from a study of blood T cell repertoires in COVID-19. Overall study: Sites in the United States, Italy and Spain provided acute and convalescent COVID-19 samples. In each case, the material was cDNA or gDNA derived from T cells, B-cell-depleted T cells, or PBMCs.

This CDR3 contains 16 residues. Germline V gene sequence: CDR1 GTSNPN, CDR2 SVGIG (reference sequence). V was cut by 0 bases and J by 4 bases, with 18 bases left in between. Source material: peripheral blood. The receptor's source is a man aged 80 or over with acute or convalescent COVID-19. The chain has TRBV30 and TRBJ1-2; TRBD1 is a possible D gene (6 bases). The CDR3 sequence is CAWSVTHTGHGYGYTF. In DNA form, the CDR3 reads TGTGCCTGGAGTGTAACCCACACAGGGCACGGCTATGGCTACACCTTC.